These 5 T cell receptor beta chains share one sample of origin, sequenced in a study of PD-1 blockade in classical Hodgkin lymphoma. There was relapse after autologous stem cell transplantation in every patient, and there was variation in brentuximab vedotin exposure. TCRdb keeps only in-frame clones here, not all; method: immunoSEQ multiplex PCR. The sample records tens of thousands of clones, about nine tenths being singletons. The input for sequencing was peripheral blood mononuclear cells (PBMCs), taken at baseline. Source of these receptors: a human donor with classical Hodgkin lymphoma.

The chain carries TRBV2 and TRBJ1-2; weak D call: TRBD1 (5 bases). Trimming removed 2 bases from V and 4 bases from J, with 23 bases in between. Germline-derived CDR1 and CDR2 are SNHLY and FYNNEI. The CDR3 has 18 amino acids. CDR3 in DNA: TGTGCCAGCAGTGAATCCCACCCGCGACAGCGCCCCGGCTATGGCTACACCTTC. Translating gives CASSESHPRQRPGYGYTF.

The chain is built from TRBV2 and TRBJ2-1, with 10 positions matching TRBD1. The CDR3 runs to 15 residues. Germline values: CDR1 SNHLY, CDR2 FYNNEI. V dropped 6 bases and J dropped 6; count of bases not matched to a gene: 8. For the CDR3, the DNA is TGTGCCAGCAGAGGGGGGACAGGGGTTGGCAATGAGCAGTTCTTC. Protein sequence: CASRGGTGVGNEQFF.

CDR3 sequence: CASSIGLAGGTQYF. CDR3 coding DNA: TGTGCCAGCAGTATAGGACTAGCGGGAGGGACTCAGTACTTC. The V gene is TRBV28, the J gene TRBJ2-4; 15 nucleotides line up with TRBD2. The CDR3 has 14 residues. Germline assignment: CDR1 MDHEN and CDR2 SYDVKM. The ends lost 5 bases at V and 12 bases at J; junction bases unmatched: 5.

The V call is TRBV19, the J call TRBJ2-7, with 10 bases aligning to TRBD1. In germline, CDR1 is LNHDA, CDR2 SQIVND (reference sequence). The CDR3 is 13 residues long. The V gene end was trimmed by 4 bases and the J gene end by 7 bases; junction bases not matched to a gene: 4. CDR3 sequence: CASSTDRGLEQYF. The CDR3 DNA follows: TGTGCCAGTAGTACCGACAGGGGGCTGGAGCAGTACTTC.

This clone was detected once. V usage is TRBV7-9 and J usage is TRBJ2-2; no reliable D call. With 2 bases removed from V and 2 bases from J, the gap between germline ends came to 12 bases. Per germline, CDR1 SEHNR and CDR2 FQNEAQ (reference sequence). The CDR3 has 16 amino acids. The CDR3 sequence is CASSLSAGTNTGELFF. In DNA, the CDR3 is TGTGCCAGCAGCTTAAGTGCAGGAACTAACACCGGGGAGCTGTTTTTT.